This T cell receptor beta chain derives from a study of blood T cell repertoires in COVID-19. Using immunoSEQ multiplex PCR, the repertoire was profiled, and TCRdb retains in-frame clones only, with some absent. The sample lists roughly 130,000 clones, about three quarters occurring once. Deletions cut 0 bases from V and 4 bases from J, with 10 bases between. Germline values: CDR1 LGHDT, CDR2 YNNKEL (reference sequence). The CDR3 length is 15 residues. This receptor was obtained from a man aged 45 to 65 with acute or convalescent COVID-19. This chain links TRBV3-1 (or the pseudogene TRBV3-2) with TRBJ1-5; D gene unclear. Material for sequencing was peripheral blood. The CDR3 region has the DNA TGTGCCAGCAGCCAAGATTTGTCAGAAAATCAGCCCCAGCATTTT. Translation: CASSQDLSENQPQHF.